This TCR beta chain was recovered during a study of molecular identifiers for immune sequencing clone quantification. Study-level points and caveats: Clones with over 20 RNA copies captured over 99% of effector molecules but under 1% of naive ones.

A single record per CDR3 protein comes from TCRdb applying MiXCR to the PCR reads. Of just over 35,000 distinct CDR3 sequences detected, roughly 18% appear once; the ten largest clones hold 6.5% to 8%. CDR1 and CDR2 (germline): DFQATT, SNEGSKA (reference sequence). The V segment lost 1 base and the J segment 2 bases; nucleotides outside the gene matches: 3. This CDR3 has 15 residues. Remarks on this clonotype: Its antigen remains unknown.

The specimen was naive CD8+ T cells from blood, with Jurkat cell RNA spiked in. Sample subset: FACS-sorted CD8+CD4-CCR7+CD45RA+ naive T cells. The genes are TRBV20-1 and TRBJ2-7, with 12 positions matching TRBD2. The sequence derives from a human donor in good health. Some libraries in this study had Jurkat cell RNA spiked in. The CDR3 reads CSARARLAGAYEQYF. CDR3 nucleotides: TGCAGTGCTAGAGCCAGACTAGCGGGAGCCTACGAGCAGTACTTC.